The subject of this entry is one T cell receptor beta chain. Its antigen is still unknown. One end of the junction is discordant with germline, which a read error may explain. The CDR3 has 18 residues. Germline CDR1 reads SGHVS; CDR2 reads FNYEAQ. Using a J-beta primer mix together with a sample-barcoded 5' primer, a second PCR was run for roughly 6 to 11 cycles. TCRdb analysed the 5' RACE reads with MiXCR anew, one entry per CDR3 protein. This table holds around 1,700,000 distinct CDR3 sequences, 28% found once. This sample was taken from a study of blood T cells in healthy people across ages. Study-wide results and caveats: A roughly linear fall in TCR beta diversity per million T cells was seen with increasing age. The unsorted PBMCs prevented any conclusive comparison of naive versus antigen-experienced cells.

Researchers report isolating at least 6 million PBMCs per sample. This receptor was obtained from a woman younger than 45 in good health. The rearrangement joins TRBV7-6 to TRBJ2-1; possible D gene TRBD2, 6 bases. The sequenced sample consisted of blood. DNA for the CDR3: TGTGCCAGCCAGCCGGGGGTAGCGGCGCCAAGCTCCTACGATGAGCAGTTCTTC. Translated: CASQPGVAAPSSYDEQFF.